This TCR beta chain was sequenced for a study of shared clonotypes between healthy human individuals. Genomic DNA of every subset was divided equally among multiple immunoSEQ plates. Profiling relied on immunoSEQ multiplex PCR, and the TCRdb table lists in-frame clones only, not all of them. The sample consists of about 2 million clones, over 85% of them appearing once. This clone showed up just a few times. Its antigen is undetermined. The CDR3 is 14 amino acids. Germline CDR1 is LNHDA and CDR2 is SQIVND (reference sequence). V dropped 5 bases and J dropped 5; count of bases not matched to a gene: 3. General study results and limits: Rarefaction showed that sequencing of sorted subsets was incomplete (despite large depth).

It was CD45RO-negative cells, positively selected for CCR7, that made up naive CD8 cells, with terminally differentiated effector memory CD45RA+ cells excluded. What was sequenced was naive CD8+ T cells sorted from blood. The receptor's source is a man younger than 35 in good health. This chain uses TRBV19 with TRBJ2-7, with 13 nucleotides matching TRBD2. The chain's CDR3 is CASSVGTSGNEQYF. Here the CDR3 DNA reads TGTGCCAGTAGTGTCGGGACTAGCGGGAACGAGCAGTACTTC.